The clone carrying this T cell receptor (beta chain) was observed many times. Its antigen is as yet unknown. The J segment lost 3 bases and the V segment lost 4 bases, leaving 7 bases of the junction unmatched. The CDR3 is 14 amino acids. The germline gives CDR1 SGHRS, CDR2 YFSETQ. The data stem from a study of neurological immune-mediated disorders. Findings of the study overall: One related-CDR3 cluster, found by phylogenetic grouping, held repertoires of 18 of 34 multiple sclerosis patients and is a possible signature.

cDNA was made by 5'RACE with 10-nucleotide random UMIs. Over 190 million TCR-beta sequences from 15-18 subjects came out of each sequencing run. TCRdb re-called the 5' RACE reads through MiXCR, storing one row per CDR3 protein. The data show under 60,000 distinct CDR3 sequences, around 5.3% seen once. The chain combines TRBV5-1 with TRBJ2-7, with TRBD1 matching 7 bases. The source of this sequence is a woman aged 18-29 years with multiple sclerosis. Sequencing was done on a sample of CD4+ T cells from blood. The CDR3 here is CASSHRDSYYEQYF. The CDR3, as DNA: TGCGCCAGCAGCCACCGGGACAGCTACTACGAGCAGTACTTC.